This T cell receptor beta chain was recorded in a study of blood T cell repertoires in COVID-19. Study background: Some COVID-19 samples were acute and others convalescent; all came from the United States, Italy and Spain. In each case, the material was cDNA or gDNA derived from T cells, B-cell-depleted T cells, or PBMCs.

Original methodology: Scientists estimated how many nucleated cells there were by amplifying reference gene primers. TCRdb keeps only in-frame clones here, not all; method: immunoSEQ multiplex PCR. That table supplies the V and J calls and clone size; D and trimming were determined from the DNA. Here the sample spans hundreds of thousands of clones, about 85% being singletons. From germline, CDR1 is SGHNT and CDR2 YENEEA. This CDR3 region has 12 residues. The germline V and J ends were trimmed by 5 bases and 14 bases, with 15 bases remaining between them. The sequenced material came from peripheral blood. This chain joins TRBV11-3 and TRBJ2-2; a weak D match, TRBD1 (7 bases). This clonotype originated in a man in his fifties or sixties who had recovered from COVID-19. The CDR3 DNA reads TGTGCCAGCAGCCTCCAGGGGGAGGAACTGTTTTTT. Amino acids: CASSLQGEELFF.